This is a list of T cell receptor beta chains from one sample in a study of T cell responses to AZD1222 COVID-19 vaccine. Here immunoSEQ multiplex PCR was the method, and the copy in TCRdb shows in-frame clones only, minus some. Of about 110,000 clones listed, 87% are singletons. The material sequenced was peripheral blood, taken 28 days after the second AZD1222 dose. The receptors derive from an adult who received the AZD1222 COVID-19 vaccine. CDR3s include the opening cysteine and the closing phenylalanine or tryptophan. D genes are given only for firm matches. Clone size appears in some rows only: once, few, many, or a class for an expanded clone.

V	size	D	J	DNA	CDR3
TRBV19	NA	NA	TRBJ1-2	TGTGCCAGTAGTATGGATCCGGGGGCCTATGGCTACACCTTC	CASSMDPGAYGYTF
TRBV7-9	once	NA	TRBJ1-4	TGTGCCAGCAGCTTGGCGCCAGGGGAGGCTAATGAAAAACTGTTTTTT	CASSLAPGEANEKLFF
TRBV20-1	once	NA	TRBJ2-2	TGCAGTGCTAGTACCGACACGACCACGAACACCGGGGAGCTGTTTTTT	CSASTDTTTNTGELFF
TRBV5-4	NA	NA	TRBJ1-2	TGTGCCAGCAGCTTGGACAGTAACTATGGCTACACCTTC	CASSLDSNYGYTF
TRBV27	NA	TRBD2	TRBJ2-3	TGTGCCAGCAGCTCTAGCGGGAGTACAGATACGCAGTATTTT	CASSSSGSTDTQYF
TRBV2	NA	NA	TRBJ1-2	TGTGCCAGCAGTGAAGATGCTCAACGCTACACCTTC	CASSEDAQRYTF
TRBV6-5	NA	NA	TRBJ2-7	TGTGCCAGCGCCCAGGGGAGGGGACGCGAGCAGTACTTC	CASAQGRGREQYF
TRBV4-3	many	NA	TRBJ2-6	TGCGCCAGCAGCCAAGCGGCAGGGTCTGGGGCCAACGTCCTGACTTTC	CASSQAAGSGANVLTF
TRBV10-3	NA	TRBD2	TRBJ2-1	TGTGCCATCATGAGAGCGGGATTAGGGCACAACAATGAGCAGTTCTTC	CAIMRAGLGHNNEQFF
TRBV7-2	NA	NA	TRBJ1-5	TGTGCCAGCAGCGAAGGGCACGGTCAGCCCCAGCATTTT	CASSEGHGQPQHF
TRBV30	NA	NA	TRBJ1-6	TGTGCCTGGGAGGCTGACAGCTCCTATAATTCACCCCTCCACTTT	CAWEADSSYNSPLHF
TRBV18	few	NA	TRBJ2-7	TGTGCCAGCTCACCAAAACCAGGAAGCTCCTACGAGCAGTACTTC	CASSPKPGSSYEQYF
TRBV29-1	NA	NA	TRBJ2-7	TGCAGCGTTGACGGTTGGAGCGGAGAATCCTACGAGCAGTACTTC	CSVDGWSGESYEQYF
TRBV4-3	once	TRBD2	TRBJ2-2	TGCGCCAGCAGCCAAGGGACTAGCGGGTTCGGGGAGCTGTTTTTT	CASSQGTSGFGELFF
TRBV19	NA	NA	TRBJ1-5	TGTGCCAGTAGTACGGAAAGCAATCAGCCCCAGCATTTT	CASSTESNQPQHF
TRBV5-1	NA	NA	TRBJ1-4	TGCGCCAGCAGCCCTCCGACTACTCCTGAAAAACTGTTTTTT	CASSPPTTPEKLFF
TRBV7-9	once	NA	TRBJ2-5	TGTGCCAGCAGCTTAAAAGAGACCCAGTACTTC	CASSLKETQYF
TRBV5-1	NA	NA	TRBJ1-1	TGCGCCAGCAGCTTGGTCCCGGTGGAGGGATACACTGAAGCTTTCTTT	CASSLVPVEGYTEAFF
TRBV12-3/TRBV12-4	NA	NA	TRBJ1-2	TGTGCCAGCAGTTCCGGGGCAGGCTATGGCTACACCTTC	CASSSGAGYGYTF
TRBV5-1	NA	TRBD1	TRBJ2-1	TGCGCCAGCAGTTGGGGACAGGGGGATGAGCAGTTCTTC	CASSWGQGDEQFF
TRBV4-3	NA	TRBD1	TRBJ1-1	TGCGCCAGCAGCCAAGATTACAGGGGGAGGATGACTGAAGCTTTCTTT	CASSQDYRGRMTEAFF
TRBV9	NA	NA	TRBJ1-4	TGTGCCAGCAGCGTTACAGGAGACGGTGCTGAAAAACTGTTTTTT	CASSVTGDGAEKLFF
TRBV6-5	NA	NA	TRBJ2-7	TGTGCCAGCAGTAAGACAGTAAGGGTCGAGCAGTACTTC	CASSKTVRVEQYF
TRBV28	NA	TRBD1	TRBJ2-5	TGTGCCAGCAGTCCCCAGGACAGGAGGGAGACCCAGTACTTC	CASSPQDRRETQYF
TRBV5-6	once	NA	TRBJ1-1	TGTGCCAGCAGCCCCTTGAGGAGAAACACTGAAGCTTTCTTT	CASSPLRRNTEAFF
TRBV3-1/TRBV3-2	NA	TRBD1	TRBJ2-7	TGTGCCAGCAGCACCAGACAGGGAGCCTACGAGCAGTACTTC	CASSTRQGAYEQYF
TRBV19	NA	TRBD1	TRBJ2-5	TGTGCCAGTAGAAACAGGGGGCGCGCGGAGACCCAGTACTTC	CASRNRGRAETQYF
TRBV19	NA	TRBD2	TRBJ2-1	TGTGCCAGTAGTTACCATAGCGGGAGATCCCCCTACAATGAGCAGTTCTTC	CASSYHSGRSPYNEQFF
TRBV19	NA	TRBD1	TRBJ1-2	TGTGCCAGTAGTATCGGACAGGGGGCGTCCTATGGCTACACCTTC	CASSIGQGASYGYTF
TRBV3-1/TRBV3-2	NA	TRBD2	TRBJ2-7	TGTGCCAGCAGCCAAGGGAGGGGACTAGCGGGACCCTACGAGCAGTACTTC	CASSQGRGLAGPYEQYF
TRBV2	NA	NA	TRBJ2-2	TGTGCCAGCAGTGCCCCTTACAAGACCAACACCGGGGAGCTGTTTTTT	CASSAPYKTNTGELFF
TRBV5-1	NA	NA	TRBJ1-1	TGCGCCAGCAGCTTGGCCGTCGGGGGCGAATCTGAAGCTTTCTTT	CASSLAVGGESEAFF
TRBV2	NA	NA	TRBJ1-5	TGTGCCAGTGTCCGGGCGGCCGATCAGCCCCAGCATTTT	CASVRAADQPQHF
TRBV15	NA	NA	TRBJ1-1	TGTGCCACCAGCAGAGTGGGAAATGAAGCTTTCTTT	CATSRVGNEAFF
TRBV5-1	NA	NA	TRBJ1-4	TGCGCCAGCAGCTCTGGAGAAAAACTGTTTTTT	CASSSGEKLFF
TRBV6-5	NA	TRBD1	TRBJ1-2	TGTGCCAGCAGTTACTCGGAATCAGGGGGCGAAGGCTACACCTTC	CASSYSESGGEGYTF
TRBV5-1	once	NA	TRBJ2-1	TGCGCCAGCAGCTTGGGCGGAGACCACTACAATGAGCAGTTCTTC	CASSLGGDHYNEQFF
TRBV6-2/TRBV6-3	few	NA	TRBJ1-1	TGTGCCAGCAGTTACGCTTATGCCGTAACTGAAGCTTTCTTT	CASSYAYAVTEAFF
TRBV18	NA	TRBD1	TRBJ2-7	TGTGCCAGCTCACCGTCCCGGGACAGCTACGAGCAGTACTTC	CASSPSRDSYEQYF
TRBV6-4	NA	TRBD2	TRBJ2-1	TGTGCCAGCAGCAGAATAGGGACTAAAGACGCCGAGCAGTTCTTC	CASSRIGTKDAEQFF
TRBV3-1/TRBV3-2	once	NA	TRBJ1-3	TGTGCCAGCAGCCAAGCGCAGGGAAACACCATATATTTT	CASSQAQGNTIYF
TRBV7-3	NA	NA	TRBJ2-2	TGTGCCAGCAGCCCATACAACACCGGGGAGCTGTTTTTT	CASSPYNTGELFF
TRBV15	NA	NA	TRBJ2-7	TGTGCCACCAGCAGAGATCTACAGCACCACTCCTACGAGCAGTACTTC	CATSRDLQHHSYEQYF
TRBV7-3	NA	NA	TRBJ2-2	TGTGCCAGCAGCCCGGATCTCACCGGGGAGCTGTTTTTT	CASSPDLTGELFF
TRBV30	NA	NA	TRBJ2-3	TGTGCCTGGAATCCGTACACAGATACGCAGTATTTT	CAWNPYTDTQYF
TRBV2	few	NA	TRBJ1-4	TGTGCCAGCAGTGAAGCAGGGGCGCGTGAAAAACTGTTTTTT	CASSEAGAREKLFF